The 7 T cell receptor beta chains reported below all come from one sample, sequenced in a study of blood T cell repertoires in COVID-19 (dated by TCRdb to the early 2020s). Library preparation used the immunoSEQ multiplex PCR assay. TCRdb took this table from immuneACCESS and kept in-frame rearrangements with V and J called. Such tables lack part of the clones; where checked against another copy, unresolved V genes explain under half of the gap, and the rest is unexplained. For this sample the table gives around 110,000 clones, of which 71% were detected only once. The ten largest clonotypes hold approximately 0.9% of the sample. Input material: peripheral blood. The receptors here all came from a human donor with acute or convalescent COVID-19. The donor label of this sample is uncertain.

This clone has ten or more counts. The chain joins TRBV24-1 to TRBJ2-1, with D perhaps TRBD2 (5 bases). Germline lookup yields CDR1 KGHDR and CDR2 SFDVKD. Trimming pared 4 bases from V and 0 bases from J, leaving 12 bases between. The CDR3 totals 16 residues. The CDR3 loop reads CATSDSGRNSYNEQFF. The CDR3 DNA follows: TGTGCCACCAGTGACAGCGGACGGAACTCCTACAATGAGCAGTTCTTC.

On this clone itself: The same CDR3 is also encoded by other DNA sequences in this sample. J is TRBJ1-5 and V is TRBV6-1; no definite D call. V was trimmed by 0 bases and J by 3 bases, leaving 9 bases between them. Germline V lookup: CDR1 MNHNS, CDR2 SASEGT. The CDR3 is 15 residues long. This CDR3 is CASSEAWAVNQPQHF. The CDR3 DNA reads TGTGCCAGCAGTGAAGCATGGGCAGTCAATCAGCCCCAGCATTTT.

The rearrangement links TRBV9 to TRBJ1-2; 9 bases agree with TRBD1. The CDR3 contains 13 residues. V trimming: 3 bases; J trimming: 8 bases; junction bases outside the gene matches: 5. Germline CDR1 reads SGDLS; CDR2 reads YYNGEE. The CDR3 loop reads CASSARTGDGYTF. As DNA, the CDR3 is TGTGCCAGCAGCGCCCGGACAGGGGACGGCTACACCTTC.

A few counts support this clone. This chain uses TRBV28 with TRBJ1-1; 7 nucleotides agree with TRBD1. CDR3 size: 15 residues. V was clipped by 4 bases and J by 3 bases; unmatched bases: 8. Germline V gives CDR1 MDHEN, CDR2 SYDVKM. DNA of the CDR3: TGTGCCAGCAGTTCGCCACAGGGGTGGGACACTGAAGCTTTCTTT. Its translation: CASSSPQGWDTEAFF.

This clone was observed a handful of times. J is TRBJ2-2 and V is TRBV30, with D tentatively TRBD1 or TRBD2 (5 bases each). V lost 8 bases and J 5 bases, leaving 12 bases between the germline ends. The CDR3 is 12 amino acids. CDR1 and CDR2 from the germline V gene are GTSNPN and SVGIG (reference sequence). The DNA for the CDR3 is TGTGCCCGGGGCTTGAGGACCGGGGAGCTGTTTTTT. It translates to CARGLRTGELFF.

The chain couples TRBV5-6 to TRBJ1-1, with D tentatively TRBD1 (6 bases). CDR1 and CDR2 (germline): SGHDT, YYEEEE. The germline V and J ends were trimmed by 0 bases and 9 bases, with 24 bases remaining between them. CDR3 length equals 17 residues. The CDR3 coding sequence is TGTGCCAGCAGCTTGGCCCCGCGGAAACGGGGGGGGCGACAAGCTTTCTTT. Amino acid sequence: CASSLAPRKRGGRQAFF.

This rearrangement joins TRBV5-1 to TRBJ2-6; perhaps TRBD1 as D (5 bases). Germline CDR1 is SGHRS and CDR2 is YFSETQ. The CDR3 loop spans 16 amino acids. With 4 bases removed from V and 0 bases from J, the gap between germline ends came to 11 bases. The CDR3 bases are TGCGCCAGCAGCCCCGGACACTACTCTGGGGCCAACGTCCTGACTTTC. Protein product: CASSPGHYSGANVLTF.